This entry features one T cell receptor beta chain sequence. Investigators sought sequencing depths of between 1 in 200,000 and 1 in 1 million T cells. The protocol was immunoSEQ multiplex PCR, while the TCRdb copy is restricted to in-frame clones and leaves out a portion. The sample records more than 200,000 clones, 70% being singletons. The data were obtained in a study of cytotoxic CD8 clonotypes in ibrutinib-treated CLL. Study in general: IGHV unmutated about 17; relapsed/refractory about a dozen; treatment-naive under 16. Sequenced samples delivered averages of roughly 260,000 productive templates and around 90,000 productive rearrangements.

V dropped 3 bases and J dropped 8; count of bases not matched to a gene: 8. The CDR3 has 14 amino acids. Germline V lookup: CDR1 KGHSH, CDR2 LQKENI. Here the sequenced sample was PBMCs, taken after 24 months of ibrutinib treatment. The chain employs TRBV18 and TRBJ1-2; 8 bases map to TRBD1. The sequence derives from a human donor with chronic lymphocytic leukemia. The CDR3 loop is CASSPQTGEIGYTF. The DNA of the CDR3 is TGTGCCAGCTCACCTCAGACAGGGGAGATCGGCTACACCTTC.